Below are 10 T cell receptor beta chains sequenced from a single sample in a study of T cells in Graves' hyperthyroidism and ophthalmopathy. Authors of the study amplified TCR beta CDR3 regions from RNA transcripts. First-round RT-PCR of the TCR CDR3 relied on the HTBI primer set. Using its own MiXCR run on the multiplex PCR reads, TCRdb lists one record per CDR3 protein. The data show 500,000 to 650,000 distinct CDR3 sequences, 15% to 20% seen once. The sequenced sample was blood. The receptor source for this set is a man aged 40-50 years with Graves' ophthalmopathy.

This chain connects TRBV5-5 to TRBJ2-1, with TRBD2 matching over 9 bases. CDR3 length: 16 amino acids. Germline trimming cut 4 bases from V and 2 bases from J; bases unmatched to any gene: 7. Germline V lookup: CDR1 SGHKS, CDR2 YYEKEE (reference sequence). CDR3 residues: CASSKGLAGTYNEQFF. The CDR3, as DNA: TGTGCCAGCAGCAAGGGACTAGCAGGGACCTACAATGAGCAGTTCTTC.

In this sample, this clonotype turned up many times. V usage is TRBV2 and J usage is TRBJ1-5; D remains unclear. CDR1 is SNHLY and CDR2 is FYNNEI in the germline V gene. CDR3 length: 13 residues. Trimming took 6 bases from V and 3 from J, leaving 9 bases between them. CDR3 region: CASRRVINQPQHF. The CDR3 DNA reads TGTGCCAGCAGACGGGTTATCAATCAGCCCCAGCATTTT.

V is TRBV5-4 and J is TRBJ2-7, with D perhaps matching TRBD2 (6 bases). The CDR3 loop spans 13 amino acids. V dropped 5 bases and J dropped 5 bases, with 14 bases sitting between them. In germline, CDR1 is SGHNT, CDR2 YYREEE (reference sequence). The CDR3 region has the DNA TGTGCCAGCAGTACCGCGGGAACGGACGAGCAGTACTTC. It specifies CASSTAGTDEQYF.

This clonotype was counted between two and nine times. This chain connects TRBV6-1 to TRBJ2-3; 10 bases line up with TRBD1. The CDR3 contains 16 residues. The junction had 5 bases not matched to a gene; V was cut back by 3 bases and J by 2 bases. CDR1 and CDR2 (germline): MNHNS, SASEGT. The CDR3 nucleotides read TGTGCCAGCAGTGAGTGGACAGGGGGTTACACAGATACGCAGTATTTT. It is translated as CASSEWTGGYTDTQYF.

The chain carries TRBV3-1 and TRBJ1-4; a weak D match, TRBD1 (5 bases). This CDR3 has 17 residues. V was cut by 1 base and J by 0 bases, with 12 bases left in between. The germline V gene has CDR1 LGHDT and CDR2 YNNKEL (reference sequence). The CDR3 loop is CASSQVGTPATNEKLFF. CDR3 in DNA: TGTGCCAGCAGCCAAGTCGGGACCCCTGCAACTAATGAAAAACTGTTTTTT.

This rearrangement joins TRBV7-9 to TRBJ1-6; D unclear. V was trimmed by 5 bases and J by 6 bases, leaving 14 bases between them. The CDR3 sequence is 15 residues long. Germline values: CDR1 SEHNR, CDR2 FQNEAQ (reference sequence). The CDR3: CASSIDSKPNSPLHF. The CDR3 DNA reads TGTGCCAGCAGCATAGACTCAAAGCCTAATTCACCCCTCCACTTT.

This clonotype was observed many times. This rearrangement joins TRBV5-1 to TRBJ1-1; D remains unclear. Germline-derived CDR1 and CDR2 are SGHRS and YFSETQ. CDR3 length: 16 residues. V shed 0 bases and J shed 0 bases, with 12 bases lying between them. The CDR3 sequence: CASSLASGGLNTEAFF. DNA of the CDR3: TGCGCCAGCAGCTTGGCCTCAGGAGGCCTGAACACTGAAGCTTTCTTT.

The chain couples TRBV6-1 to TRBJ1-3; 10 bases line up with TRBD1. The junction had 4 bases not matched to a gene; V was cut back by 6 bases and J by 14 bases. Germline CDR1 is MNHNS and CDR2 is SASEGT. The CDR3 has 11 residues. CDR3 amino acids: CASRPGTGVYF. DNA of the CDR3: TGTGCCAGCAGACCCGGGACAGGGGTATATTTT.

The V and J genes are TRBV29-1 and TRBJ1-2; unclear D gene. With 2 bases removed from V and 7 bases from J, the gap between germline ends came to 8 bases. The CDR3 length is 11 residues. Germline V gives CDR1 SQVTM, CDR2 ANQGSEA. This CDR3 reads CSVELRIGYTF. The CDR3 DNA is TGCAGCGTTGAATTACGGATTGGCTACACCTTC.

The chain recombines TRBV20-1 with TRBJ2-3; 8 nucleotides match TRBD2. The V gene's germline CDR1 is DFQATT and CDR2 SNEGSKA (reference sequence). The V segment lost 3 bases and the J segment 2 bases; nucleotides outside the gene matches: 10. This CDR3 comprises 16 residues. The CDR3 loop reads CSASKREGDVTDTQYF. CDR3 coding DNA: TGCAGTGCTAGCAAACGGGAGGGCGATGTCACAGATACGCAGTATTTT.